These 13 T cell receptor beta chains share one sample of origin, sequenced in a study of beta chain features in type 1 diabetes. General study results and limits: Within each of all four CD4+ subsets, Type 1 diabetes patients had TCRB CDR3s that were moderately but significantly shorter.

No antigen is known for these receptors. Isolated RNA was reverse transcribed in full, so expressed TCRB transcripts were sequenced. Method: immunoSEQ multiplex PCR; TCRdb's copy keeps in-frame clones and lacks some. The sample records fewer than 200,000 clones, 10% being singletons. Input material: central memory CD4+ T cells from blood. The source of these receptors is a man aged 25 to 45 with type 1 diabetes.

This chain connects TRBV5-1 to TRBJ2-7; TRBD1 matches at 12 bases. This CDR3 has 15 amino acids. The germline V gene encodes CDR1 SGHRS and CDR2 YFSETQ. After removal of 0 bases from V and 6 bases from J, the junction contained 4 bases not matched to a gene. The CDR3 bases are TGCGCCAGCAGCTTGGACGGGGACAGGGGGCGCGAGCAGTACTTC. Its protein product is CASSLDGDRGREQYF. The whole variable domain, remainder taken from reference TRBV5-1 and TRBJ2-7, is KAGVTQTPRYLIKTRGQQVTLSCSPISGHRSVSWYQQTPGQGLQFLFEYFSETQRNKGNFPGRFSGRQFSNSRSEMNVSTLELGDSALYLCASSLDGDRGREQYFGPGTRLTVT.

The chain recombines TRBV27 with TRBJ2-2; 10 nucleotides align to TRBD1. The CDR3 runs 15 residues. J gave up 9 bases and V 5 bases, and 9 bases lay outside the gene matches. Germline V gene data show CDR1 as MNHEY and CDR2 as SMNVEV (reference sequence). CDR3 sequence (DNA): TGTGCCAGCAGTGCCGGGACAGGGGACGACCGGGAGCTGTTTTTT. It yields the protein CASSAGTGDDRELFF.

A few counts support this clone. The V and J genes are TRBV4-1 and TRBJ2-5; 9 nucleotides agree with TRBD1. V dropped 4 bases and J dropped 2; count of bases not matched to a gene: 2. CDR3 size: 14 residues. Germline V gives CDR1 MGHRA, CDR2 YSYEKL. The DNA for the CDR3 is TGCGCCAGCAGCCCCGGGACAGGGCAAGAGACCCAGTACTTC. This translates into CASSPGTGQETQYF.

In this sample, this clone turned up a few times. This rearrangement joins TRBV7-9 to TRBJ2-5; 7 nucleotides align to TRBD2. CDR1 and CDR2 (germline): SEHNR, FQNEAQ (reference sequence). The length of the CDR3 is 14 residues. After removal of 4 bases from V and 2 bases from J, the junction contained 4 bases not matched to a gene. The CDR3 loop reads CASSYSSGQETQYF. Written as DNA, the CDR3 is TGTGCCAGCAGCTATTCTAGCGGTCAAGAGACCCAGTACTTC.

The rearrangement uses TRBV7-3 and TRBJ2-3; D gene unclear. CDR3 size: 15 residues. CDR1 and CDR2 (germline): SGHTA, FQGTGA. The V end lost 1 base, the J end lost 1 base, and 9 bases lay between the germline ends. DNA of the CDR3: TGTGCCAGCAGCTTAAGACCGCAGGGCACAGATACGCAGTATTTT. Protein sequence: CASSLRPQGTDTQYF.

This clone was seen a few times. This chain links TRBV29-1 with TRBJ2-3; TRBD2 matches at 8 bases. The CDR3 spans 14 residues. Germline V gives CDR1 SQVTM, CDR2 ANQGSEA. The V gene end was trimmed by 4 bases and the J gene end by 6 bases; junction bases not matched to a gene: 9. The CDR3 loop reads CSVVGTRAGDTQYF. The CDR3 region has the DNA TGCAGCGTTGTGGGGACTAGGGCCGGGGATACGCAGTATTTT.

The gene calls are TRBV4-3 and TRBJ1-4; 8 nucleotides align to TRBD1. After removal of 4 bases from V and 12 bases from J, the junction contained 4 bases not matched to a gene. Germline assignment: CDR1 LGHNA and CDR2 YSLEER. This CDR3 has 12 amino acids. Written as DNA, the CDR3 is TGCGCCAGCAGCCCCATGACAGGGGAACTGTTTTTT. Translated, it gives CASSPMTGELFF.

Sample share makes this clone medium-sized. J is TRBJ1-2 and V is TRBV15; no definite D call. The ends were cut back, 0 bases at V and 4 bases at J, with 15 bases in the middle. This CDR3 region has 16 residues. Per the germline V gene, CDR1 is LNHNV and CDR2 is YYDKDF (reference sequence). The CDR3 sequence is CATSRDRNGILYGYTF. Here the CDR3 DNA reads TGTGCCACCAGCAGAGATAGAAACGGGATCCTCTATGGCTACACCTTC.

This clone was seen more than once but under ten times. The chain is built from TRBV10-3 and TRBJ1-5; 9 bases are a match to TRBD1. V was pared by 2 bases and J by 6 bases, with 5 bases of the junction left unmatched. CDR1 is ENHRY and CDR2 is SYGVKD in the germline V gene. This CDR3 is built from 15 residues. The CDR3 is CAISETGGLSQPQHF. The CDR3 DNA reads as TGTGCCATCAGTGAGACAGGGGGCTTAAGTCAGCCCCAGCATTTT.

The chain links TRBV5-4 to TRBJ2-3; tentatively, D is TRBD2 (5 bases). The CDR3 has 14 amino acids. V lost 0 bases, J lost 4 bases, and 9 bases lay in between. Germline CDR1 SGHNT, CDR2 YYREEE (reference sequence). CDR3 in DNA: TGTGCCAGCAGCTTGGGGCCGGAGGCAGATACGCAGTATTTT. Residues: CASSLGPEADTQYF.

This chain uses TRBV4-2 with TRBJ2-7; 9 bases line up with TRBD2. The CDR3 runs to 15 residues. The V segment lost 4 bases and the J segment 2 bases; nucleotides outside the gene matches: 6. Germline V gene data show CDR1 as LGHNA and CDR2 as YNFKEQ. The CDR3: CASSLTSGQTYEQYF. DNA of the CDR3: TGTGCCAGCAGCCTCACTAGCGGGCAAACCTACGAGCAGTACTTC.

The chain employs TRBV2 and TRBJ2-5; TRBD1 aligns across 9 bases. The CDR3 covers 15 residues. Trimming took 6 bases from V and 2 from J; bases not matched to a gene: 7. Looked up from germline, CDR1 is SNHLY and CDR2 is FYNNEI. Written as DNA, the CDR3 is TGTGCCAGCAGGAGAGGGACAGGGTCACAAGAGACCCAGTACTTC. It encodes CASRRGTGSQETQYF.

This clone occurred a few times. The chain links TRBV29-1 to TRBJ2-7; D unclear. The germline CDR1 and CDR2 sequences are SQVTM and ANQGSEA. Trimming took off 7 bases at V and 1 base at J, with 11 bases between the two ends. The CDR3 consists of 12 residues. The chain's CDR3 is CSAQTQSYEQYF. CDR3 DNA: TGCAGCGCCCAGACTCAGTCCTACGAGCAGTACTTC.